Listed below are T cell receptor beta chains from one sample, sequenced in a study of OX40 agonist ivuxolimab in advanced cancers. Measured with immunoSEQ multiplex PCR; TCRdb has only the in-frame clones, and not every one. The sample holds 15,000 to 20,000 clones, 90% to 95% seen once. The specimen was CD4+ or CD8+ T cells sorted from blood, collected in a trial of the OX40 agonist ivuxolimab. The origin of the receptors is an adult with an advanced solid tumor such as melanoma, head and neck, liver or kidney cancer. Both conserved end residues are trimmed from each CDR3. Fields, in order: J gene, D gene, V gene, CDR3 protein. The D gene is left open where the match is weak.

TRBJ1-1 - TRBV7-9 ASSFGGVGAF
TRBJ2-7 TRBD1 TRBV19 ASSMGQGAYEQY
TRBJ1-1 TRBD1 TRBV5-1 ASSLEGADTEAF
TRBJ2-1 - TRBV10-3 AVGWSGNEQF
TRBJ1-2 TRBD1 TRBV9 ASSAAPTGAFGYT
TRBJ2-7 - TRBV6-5 ASGARREQY
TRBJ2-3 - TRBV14 ASSQLGGPPDTQY
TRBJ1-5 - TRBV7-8 AGSLAQGTHQPQH
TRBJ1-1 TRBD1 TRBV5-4 ASSHRQGAGTEAF
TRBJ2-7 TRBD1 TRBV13 ASSGVGQGGYEQY
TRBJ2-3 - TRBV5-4 ASSPPDFLDTQY
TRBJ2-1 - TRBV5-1 ARWANEQF
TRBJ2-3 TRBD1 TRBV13 ASSLVRQGEDTQY
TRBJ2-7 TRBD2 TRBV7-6 ASSLGRDYYTYEQY
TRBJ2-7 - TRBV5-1 ASSLGGARYEQY
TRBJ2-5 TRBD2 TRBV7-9 ASTLPISGGTETQY
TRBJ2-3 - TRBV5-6 ASSSDRTDTQY
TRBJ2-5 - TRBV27 ASSSLAHQETQY
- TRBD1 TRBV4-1 ASSPRDRGLHEQY
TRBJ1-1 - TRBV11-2 ASSLGEAF
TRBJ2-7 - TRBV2 ASSAGTGAYEQY
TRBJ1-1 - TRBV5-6 ASSLTQNTEAF
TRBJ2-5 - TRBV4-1 ASSHVLLGREAQEAQY
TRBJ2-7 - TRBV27 ASSPMTGYEQY
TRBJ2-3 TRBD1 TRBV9 ASSVVLGQGLDTQY
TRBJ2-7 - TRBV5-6 ASSKISEQY
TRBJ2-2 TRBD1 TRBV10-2 ASSGRPGQGMHTGELF
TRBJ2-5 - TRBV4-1 ASSQDHMREAQY
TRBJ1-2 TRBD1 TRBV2 ASSEGTGLNYGYT
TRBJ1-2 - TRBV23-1 ASSQSHGYT
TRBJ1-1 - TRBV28 ASSLTPPEAF
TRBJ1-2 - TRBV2 ASSEEKGQHYGYT
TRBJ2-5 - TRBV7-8 ASSSHRHQETQY
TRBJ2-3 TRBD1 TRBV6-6 ASRQGAGQY
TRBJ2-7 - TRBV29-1 SARDGSYEQY
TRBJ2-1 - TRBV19 ASGIGTGSYNEQF
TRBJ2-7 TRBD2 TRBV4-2 ASSQDPASGGARYEQY
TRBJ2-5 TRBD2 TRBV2 ASSEEGVAGGETQY
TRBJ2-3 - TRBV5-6 ASSLAGLLSRTDTQY
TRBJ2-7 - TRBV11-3 ASSSPAGEQY
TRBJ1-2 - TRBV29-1 SVEDLGGSSNYGYT
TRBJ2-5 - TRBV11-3 ASSLSILGVRKETQY
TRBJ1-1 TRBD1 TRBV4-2 ASSQEEEAGGANTEAF
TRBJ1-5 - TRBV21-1 ASSKGGAWSNQPQH
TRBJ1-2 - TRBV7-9 ASSLGPDGYT
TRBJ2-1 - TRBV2 AIATGSSYNEQF
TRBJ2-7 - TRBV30 AWMGRNYYEQY
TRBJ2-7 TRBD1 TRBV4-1 ASSQTSGGFYEQY
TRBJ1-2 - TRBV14 ASSQRGGSGYT
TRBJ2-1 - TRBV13 ASSLIRDEQF
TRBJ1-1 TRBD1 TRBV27 ASSLQGVRTEAF
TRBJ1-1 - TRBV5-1 ASSLVTPARNTEAF
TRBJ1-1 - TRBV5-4 ASSLGAPGTEAF
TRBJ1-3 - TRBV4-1 ASSQVGISGNTIY
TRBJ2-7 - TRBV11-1 ASSPSGTLYEQY
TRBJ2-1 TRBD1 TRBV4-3 ASSQRTGGENEQF
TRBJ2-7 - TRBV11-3 ASSERDKNPYEQY
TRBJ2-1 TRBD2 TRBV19 ASSIALAGGFNEQF
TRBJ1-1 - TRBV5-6 ASSILQGNTEAF